This TCR beta chain was obtained from a study of shared clonotypes between healthy human individuals (dated by TCRdb to 2019 to 2021). Notes on the research overall: Two women and three men aged 18 to 49 years were included in the cohort. Leukapheresis yielded between about 0.8 and 9.5 billion PBMCs per donor. To increase sequencing depth and limit assay-specific biases, different laboratories used diverse techniques to prepare libraries and sequence TCR repertoires. For each donor, CD4 naive and CD4 memory were each given three plates, CD8 naive was given two plates, and CD8 memory was given one plate. The study deeply sequenced blood TCR repertoires of about 5 healthy adults to estimate repertoire size and the extent of clonotype sharing between individuals.

Overall study results and their limits: Rarefaction of sorted-subset datasets indicated incomplete sequencing despite the large sequencing depth. Pairwise subsampling led to the expectation that sequencing depth would affect the degree of clonotype sharing among donors. Clonotypes shared by all four sorted-subset donors showed higher generation probabilities than non-shared clonotypes. Sharing across four donors was observed for approximately 4.6% of naive CD4, under 4% of naive CD8, 2.3% of memory CD4, and over 0.3% of memory CD8 clonotypes. Naive subsets generally had larger estimated clonotype richness than memory subsets did. The genetic and exposure-history diversity represented was limited by the small number of donors. Sampling was restricted to blood, and TCR repertoires in tissue are likely to differ from TCR repertoires in blood.

Using the deep immunoSEQ assay, multiplex PCR amplified TCR CDR3 regions from genomic DNA. For each cell subset, the extracted genomic DNA was distributed evenly across all wells of several immunoSEQ 96-well plates, and each plate served as one replicate. For sorted subsets, 200 ng of genomic DNA, equivalent to roughly 33,000 T cell genomes, went into each replicate PCR. Purified libraries were quantified with a Qubit 3.0 fluorometer, sized on a Bioanalyzer 2100, and re-quantified with the KAPA Library Quantification kit. Every immunoSEQ 96-well plate was sequenced on a dedicated single-read 150-cycle Illumina NextSeq 550 flow cell. The paper's processing steps were these. Because only junctional sequences without quality scores were contained in the immunoSEQ output, filtering matching that applied to full-length reads could not be performed. To assign V/J genes and CDR3, sequences were annotated using PyIR, a Python wrapper for IgBLAST v1.9, with IMGT germline references. Reads were removed for weak V/J assignments (E-value above 1e-6), missing CDR3, stop codons, out-of-frame junctions, or ambiguous translated residues. V3J clonotypes were defined as sequences sharing the same inferred V gene, J gene, and CDR3 amino acid sequence. Percentage overlap between repertoires was calculated by dividing the number of shared unique clonotypes by the size of the smaller repertoire. RTK rarefaction, the Chao1 estimator, and Recon v2.1 estimates of unobserved clonotypes were used to assess repertoire richness. Generation probabilities for all TCRbeta clonotypes obtained by the gDNA method from a handful of donors were computed using OLGA. TCRdb mirrors the immuneACCESS table, restricted to in-frame sequences. Some clones are absent from its copies; in checked studies, under half trace to an unresolved V gene, and the reason for the others is unknown. V and J calls and clone size are given by that table; D and trimming were obtained from the DNA. This sample has under 2,000,000 clones in its table, and approximately 95% of those were observed once. In total, the top ten clones hold roughly 1.2% of the sample.

Trimming removed 2 bases from V and 0 bases from J; the gene matches leave 9 bases unexplained. The CDR3 sequence holds 18 residues, the cysteine and phenylalanine included. CDR3 DNA is the only sequence kept; it has 54 bases, read in frame from the first base. CDR1 and CDR2, looked up from the germline V gene, are MDHEN and SYDVKM. CD8 naive samples were obtained by positive selection for CCR7 among CD45RO-negative cells, yielding a CD45RA+CCR7+ population from which TemRA cells were excluded. The donors were healthy, HIV-negative adults who had no recently reported acute infections or vaccinations. Every donor was a Caucasian adult residing in Nashville, Tennessee, USA. After blood collection by leukapheresis, PBMCs were isolated using Ficoll-Histopaque density gradient centrifugation and then cryopreserved in the vapor phase of liquid nitrogen. Analytical flow cytometry was used to check the purity and quantity of each magnetically sorted T cell population. Genomic DNA was isolated from every sorted fraction and measured by UV absorbance on a Nanodrop 2000c.

To note about this clone: It lacks a known antigen. There are no base qualities to consult, and no much larger clone falls within one base.

The sample consisted of naive CD8+ T cells sorted from blood. The cell subset or site label for this specimen denotes: CD45RA+CCR7+. This receptor was taken from a man aged 18 to 30 in good health. The V and J genes are TRBV28 and TRBJ2-4; 8 bases in between match TRBD2. In nucleotide form, the sequence is TGTGCCAGCAGTTTAAGAAGGCGGGGGGTCTTAGCCAAAAACATTCAGTACTTC. It specifies CASSLRRRGVLAKNIQYF. With all but the CDR3 taken from the reference TRBV28 and TRBJ2-4 genes, the full variable domain is: DVKVTQSSRYLVKRTGEKVFLECVQDMDHENMFWYRQDPGLGLRLIYFSYDVKMKEKGDIPEGYSVSREKKERFSLILESASTNQTSMYLCASSLRRRGVLAKNIQYFGAGTRLSVL.